A single sample is the source of the 6 T cell receptor beta chains below, sequenced in a study of CD8 T cells in ankylosing spondylitis. TCRdb redid the calling of the 5' RACE reads with MiXCR, one entry per CDR3 protein. The data show fewer than 250,000 distinct CDR3 sequences, 10% to 13% seen once. Sequencing input: blood, either unsorted or a sorted T cell fraction (not recorded which). Every receptor here comes from a male donor with ankylosing spondylitis or in good health (not recorded which).

This clonotype was detected many times. This chain links TRBV5-6 with TRBJ2-2, with D tentatively TRBD2 (5 bases). V lost 4 bases and J 3 bases, leaving 16 bases between the germline ends. This CDR3 spans 16 amino acids. Germline V gene data show CDR1 as SGHDT and CDR2 as YYEEEE. The CDR3 here is CASSLLSIGDTGELFF. In DNA, the CDR3 is TGTGCCAGCAGCCTTCTTTCGATCGGGGACACCGGGGAGCTGTTTTTT.

This clonotype has ten or more counts. This chain joins TRBV5-1 and TRBJ2-2, with D tentatively TRBD1 (6 bases). Trimming shortened V by 4 bases and J by 1 base, and 14 bases separated the two germline ends. The length of the CDR3 is 16 residues. CDR1 SGHRS and CDR2 YFSETQ come from the germline V gene. This CDR3 reads CASSRRDNVNTGELFF. CDR3 DNA sequence: TGCGCCAGCAGCCGCCGGGACAACGTGAACACCGGGGAGCTGTTTTTT.

This clonotype has at least ten counts. The chain recombines TRBV5-1 with TRBJ2-5; either TRBD1 or TRBD2 may fit D (5 bases each). The CDR3 extends over 15 amino acids. CDR1 is SGHRS, CDR2 YFSETQ, per germline. Trimming cost V 3 bases and J 2 bases, with 14 bases left between them. As DNA, the CDR3 is TGCGCCAGCAGCTCCGGGACCGACTCTCAAGAGACCCAGTACTTC. This codes for CASSSGTDSQETQYF.

This clonotype was counted many times. This sequence joins TRBV6-6 and TRBJ2-3, with 8 positions matching TRBD1. Losses at the gene ends were 0 bases for V and 5 bases for J; bases not matched to a gene: 4. Germline CDR1 MNHNY, CDR2 SVGAGI (reference sequence). The CDR3 has 15 amino acids. The CDR3 coding sequence is TGTGCCAGCAGTTACTCAAGCAGGGGGCGAGATACGCAGTATTTT. Its protein product is CASSYSSRGRDTQYF.

This clonotype was observed at least ten times. The V gene is TRBV12-3 or TRBV12-4, the J gene TRBJ2-3; no reliable D call. The CDR3 consists of 15 residues. Trimming shortened V by 8 bases and J by 0 bases, and 15 bases separated the two germline ends. DNA of the CDR3: TGTGCCAGCGGGTATGGGCTGACCAGCACAGATACGCAGTATTTT. This sequence encodes CASGYGLTSTDTQYF.

This clonotype was recorded a few times. The chain carries TRBV7-7 and TRBJ1-6, with D tentatively TRBD1 (6 bases). The CDR3 extends over 13 amino acids. Germline lookup yields CDR1 SSHAT and CDR2 FNYEAQ (reference sequence). Trimming removed 5 bases at V and 8 bases at J, with 10 bases between. CDR3 DNA: TGTGCCAGCAGCCGGGACACCTATTCACCCCTCCACTTT. This gives the protein CASSRDTYSPLHF.